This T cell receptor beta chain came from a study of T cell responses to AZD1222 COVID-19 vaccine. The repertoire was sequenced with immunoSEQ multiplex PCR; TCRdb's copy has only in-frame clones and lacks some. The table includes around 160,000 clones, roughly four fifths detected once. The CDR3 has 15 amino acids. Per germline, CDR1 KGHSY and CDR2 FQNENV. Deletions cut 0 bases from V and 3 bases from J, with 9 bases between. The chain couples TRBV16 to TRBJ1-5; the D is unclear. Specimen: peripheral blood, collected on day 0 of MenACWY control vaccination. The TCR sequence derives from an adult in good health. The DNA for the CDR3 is TGTGCCAGCAGCCAATCGGGGTCCTCCAATCAGCCCCAGCATTTT. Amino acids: CASSQSGSSNQPQHF.